Listed here is a single T cell receptor (beta chain). MiXCR, run by TCRdb on the RT-PCR reads, gives a single entry per CDR3 protein. Among more than 600,000 distinct CDR3 sequences listed, approximately 14% were seen once. There are 12 residues in the CDR3. The V and J ends lost 3 bases and 4 bases respectively, with 6 bases between them. Germline V gene sequence: CDR1 MNHNS, CDR2 SASEGT. This sequence was found in a female donor in good health, serving as a healthy control. Sequencing used memory CD4+ T cells from blood. This chain connects TRBV6-1 to TRBJ1-2, with D hard to call. The DNA of the CDR3 is TGTGCCAGCAGTGAGGTCAGCTATGGCTACACCTTC. Its translation: CASSEVSYGYTF.